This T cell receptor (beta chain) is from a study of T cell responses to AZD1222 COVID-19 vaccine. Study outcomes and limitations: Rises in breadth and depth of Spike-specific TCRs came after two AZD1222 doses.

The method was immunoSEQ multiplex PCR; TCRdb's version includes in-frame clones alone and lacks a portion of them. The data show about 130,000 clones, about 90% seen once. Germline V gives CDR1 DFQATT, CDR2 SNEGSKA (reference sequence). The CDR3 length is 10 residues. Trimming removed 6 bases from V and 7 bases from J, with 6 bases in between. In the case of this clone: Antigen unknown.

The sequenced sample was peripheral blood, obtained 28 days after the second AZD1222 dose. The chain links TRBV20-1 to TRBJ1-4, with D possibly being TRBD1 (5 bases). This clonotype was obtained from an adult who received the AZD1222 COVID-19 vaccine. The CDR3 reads CSAGGEKLFF. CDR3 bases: TGCAGTGCGGGGGGTGAAAAACTGTTTTTT.